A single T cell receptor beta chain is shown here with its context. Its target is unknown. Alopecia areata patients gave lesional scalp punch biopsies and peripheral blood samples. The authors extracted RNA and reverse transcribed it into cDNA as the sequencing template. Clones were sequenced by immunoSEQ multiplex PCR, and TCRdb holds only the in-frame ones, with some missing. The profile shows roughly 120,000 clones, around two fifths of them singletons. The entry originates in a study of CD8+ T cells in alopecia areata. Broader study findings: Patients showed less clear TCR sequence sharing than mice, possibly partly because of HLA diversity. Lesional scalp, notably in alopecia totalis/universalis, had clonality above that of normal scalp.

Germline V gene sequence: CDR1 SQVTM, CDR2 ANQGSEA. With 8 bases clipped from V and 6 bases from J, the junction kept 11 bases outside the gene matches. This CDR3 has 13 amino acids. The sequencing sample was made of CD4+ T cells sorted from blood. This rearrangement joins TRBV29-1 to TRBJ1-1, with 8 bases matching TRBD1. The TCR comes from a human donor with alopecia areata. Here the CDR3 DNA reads TGCAGCTCATGGAACAGGGGGTCGGCTGAAGCTTTCTTT. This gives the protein CSSWNRGSAEAFF.